This note documents a single T cell receptor (beta chain) sequence. The antigen is undetermined. Because the CDR3's place on the DNA is in doubt, the DNA is left out and the CDR3 is given as listed by TCRdb. The lymph nodes were axillary draining lymph nodes from breast cancer patients. The data originate from a study of breast tumors, draining lymph nodes, adjacent tissues. Study-level results: Tumor and nontumor repertoires were significantly more similar in luminal-like than in basal-like breast cancer. Data fit most tumor T cells coming from lymph node, expanding in tumor. Tumor TCR diversity was below lymph nodes but above nontumor tissue.

Per the germline V gene, CDR1 is SGHVS and CDR2 is FQNEAQ. The CDR3 comprises 19 residues, both ends counted. TCRdb independently ran MiXCR on the multiplex PCR reads; one entry per CDR3 protein. The sample consists of fewer than 250,000 distinct CDR3 sequences, less than 40% of them appearing once. Sequenced input: axillary lymph node tissue. V gene TRBV7-8 combines with J gene TRBJ2-2; the listed D gene, TRBD2, was not tested against the DNA. This sequence was found in a female donor with breast cancer. Some clones in this sample may be carry-over from other donors' samples. CDR3 region: CASSFYICSARAGNRELFF.